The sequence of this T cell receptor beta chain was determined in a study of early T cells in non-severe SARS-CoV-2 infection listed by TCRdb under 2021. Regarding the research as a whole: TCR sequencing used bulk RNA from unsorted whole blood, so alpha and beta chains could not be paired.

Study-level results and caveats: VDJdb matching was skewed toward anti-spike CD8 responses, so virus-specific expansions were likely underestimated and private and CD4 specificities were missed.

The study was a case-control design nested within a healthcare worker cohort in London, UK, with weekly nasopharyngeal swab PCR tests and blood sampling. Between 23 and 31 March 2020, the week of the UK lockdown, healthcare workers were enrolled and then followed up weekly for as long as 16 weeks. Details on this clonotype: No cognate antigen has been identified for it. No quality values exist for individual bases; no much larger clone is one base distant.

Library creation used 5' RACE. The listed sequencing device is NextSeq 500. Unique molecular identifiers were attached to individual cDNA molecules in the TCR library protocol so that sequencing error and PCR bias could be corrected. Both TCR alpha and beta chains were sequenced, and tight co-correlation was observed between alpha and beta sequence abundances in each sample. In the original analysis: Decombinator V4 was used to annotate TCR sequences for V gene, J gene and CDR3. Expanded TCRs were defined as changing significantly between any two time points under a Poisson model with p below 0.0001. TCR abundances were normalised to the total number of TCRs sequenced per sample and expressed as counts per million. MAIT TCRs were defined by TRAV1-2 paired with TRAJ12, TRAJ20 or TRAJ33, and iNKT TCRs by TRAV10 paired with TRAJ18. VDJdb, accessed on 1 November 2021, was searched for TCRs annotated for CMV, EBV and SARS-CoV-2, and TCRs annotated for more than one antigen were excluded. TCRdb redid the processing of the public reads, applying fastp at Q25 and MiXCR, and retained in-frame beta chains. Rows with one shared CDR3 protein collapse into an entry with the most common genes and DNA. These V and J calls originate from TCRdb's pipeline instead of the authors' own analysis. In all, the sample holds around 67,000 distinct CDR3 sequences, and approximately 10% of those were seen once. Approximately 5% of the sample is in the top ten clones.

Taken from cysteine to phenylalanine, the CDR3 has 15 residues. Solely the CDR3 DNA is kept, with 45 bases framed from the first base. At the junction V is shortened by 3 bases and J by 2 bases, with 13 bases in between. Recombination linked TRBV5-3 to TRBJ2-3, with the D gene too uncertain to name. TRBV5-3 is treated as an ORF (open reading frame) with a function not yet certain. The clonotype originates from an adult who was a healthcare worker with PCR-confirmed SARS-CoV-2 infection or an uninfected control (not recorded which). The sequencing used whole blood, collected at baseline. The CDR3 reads CARSYRGEFTDTQYF. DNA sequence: TGTGCCAGAAGCTACCGCGGAGAATTCACAGATACGCAGTATTTT.